These 15 T cell receptor beta chains were all obtained from the same sample, sequenced in a study of patients and donors after allogeneic stem cell transplantation. TCRdb redid the calling of the RT-PCR reads with MiXCR, one entry per CDR3 protein. The sample holds about 87,000 distinct CDR3 sequences, around 5% seen once. Material for sequencing was blood, either unsorted or a sorted T cell fraction (not recorded which). The receptors derive from a human donor who was either an allogeneic HSCT recipient or a stem cell or donor lymphocyte infusion donor (not recorded which). It is not recorded whose cells these are; they may come from a transplant donor.

This clonotype was seen repeatedly, ten times or more. V usage is TRBV20-1 and J usage is TRBJ2-1; 10 bases agree with TRBD2. This CDR3 has 14 amino acids. The trim removed 2 bases at V and 6 bases at J, leaving 4 bases unmatched. Germline V gene lookup returns CDR1 DFQATT and CDR2 SNEGSKA (reference sequence). CDR3 nucleotides: TGCAGTGCTAGAATTAGCGGGGGGATCAATGAGCAGTTCTTC. Amino acid sequence: CSARISGGINEQFF.

This clonotype was observed many times. The chain recombines TRBV5-1 with TRBJ2-1, with 12 bases lining up with TRBD2. The CDR3 loop spans 16 amino acids. Germline CDR1 is SGHRS and CDR2 is YFSETQ. V dropped 0 bases and J dropped 9; count of bases not matched to a gene: 7. The CDR3 DNA follows: TGCGCCAGCAGCTTGGTTTGGACTAGCGGGAATAGTGAGCAGTTCTTC. Amino acids: CASSLVWTSGNSEQFF.

This clonotype was recorded a few times. The chain is built from TRBV5-6 and TRBJ2-3; 13 bases are shared with TRBD2. V was pared by 3 bases and J by 4 bases, with 14 bases of the junction left unmatched. The germline V gene has CDR1 SGHDT and CDR2 YYEEEE. The CDR3 has 19 residues. Here the CDR3 DNA reads TGTGCCAGCAGCTCCGGGACTAGCGGGATTTTGACCAGACCAGATACGCAGTATTTT. The encoded protein is CASSSGTSGILTRPDTQYF.

This clonotype was counted only a few times. The rearrangement links TRBV19 to TRBJ2-1; 9 bases fit TRBD2. The germline CDR1 and CDR2 sequences are LNHDA and SQIVND (reference sequence). J was trimmed by 6 bases and V by 4 bases; bases with no gene match: 4. The CDR3 loop spans 14 amino acids. CDR3 loop: CASSSGRVVNEQFF. CDR3 nucleotides: TGTGCCAGTAGTAGCGGGAGGGTCGTCAATGAGCAGTTCTTC.

This clonotype was observed many times. This chain joins TRBV28 and TRBJ1-2; D might be TRBD1 (5 bases). V gave up 6 bases and J gave up 4 bases, with 24 bases separating them. Germline V lookup: CDR1 MDHEN, CDR2 SYDVKM. The CDR3 has 17 residues. CDR3 in amino acids: CASSTGTAESEVYGYTF. CDR3 sequence (DNA): TGTGCCAGCAGCACCGGGACGGCAGAATCGGAGGTCTATGGCTACACCTTC.

In this sample, this clonotype turned up many times. The CDR3 nucleotides are TGCAGTGCCCACGCCCGGGACAGAATTTACAATGAGCAGTTCTTC. Amino acids: CSAHARDRIYNEQFF. V is TRBV20-1 and J is TRBJ2-1; 7 bases line up with TRBD1. The CDR3 consists of 15 residues. V trimming: 6 bases; J trimming: 4 bases; junction bases outside the gene matches: 12. Germline CDR1 is DFQATT and CDR2 is SNEGSKA (reference sequence).

This clonotype was found many times. The J gene is TRBJ2-5, the V gene TRBV14; D is unresolved. V dropped 3 bases and J dropped 3 bases, with 5 bases sitting between them. The length of the CDR3 is 12 residues. The germline V gene has CDR1 SGHDN and CDR2 FVKESK. CDR3 sequence: CASSHPKETQYF. CDR3 nucleotides: TGTGCCAGCAGCCACCCCAAAGAGACCCAGTACTTC.

At least ten counts were recorded for this clonotype. The chain employs TRBV5-1 and TRBJ2-4; D may be TRBD1 or TRBD2 (5 bases each). The CDR3 contains 13 residues. V was cut by 5 bases and J by 6 bases, with 12 bases left in between. Germline V gives CDR1 SGHRS, CDR2 YFSETQ. The CDR3 loop reads CASREGMANIQYF. The CDR3 DNA reads TGCGCCAGCAGAGAGGGGATGGCAAACATTCAGTACTTC. Drawing the rest from reference TRBV5-1 and TRBJ2-4, the complete variable domain is KAGVTQTPRYLIKTRGQQVTLSCSPISGHRSVSWYQQTPGQGLQFLFEYFSETQRNKGNFPGRFSGRQFSNSRSEMNVSTLELGDSALYLCASREGMANIQYFGAGTRLSVL.

This clonotype was observed at least ten times. The V gene is TRBV10-3, the J gene TRBJ2-7, with 8 nucleotides matching TRBD1. The CDR3 loop spans 14 amino acids. CDR1 is ENHRY, CDR2 SYGVKD, per germline. V shed 0 bases, J shed 7 bases, and the junction held 5 bases outside the gene matches. The CDR3 spells CAISESGQGWEQYF. CDR3 DNA: TGTGCCATCAGTGAGTCAGGACAGGGTTGGGAGCAGTACTTC.

This clonotype came up many times. This chain links TRBV6-5 with TRBJ2-2; no reliable D call. This CDR3 contains 14 residues. CDR1 is MNHEY and CDR2 is SVGAGI in the germline V gene. Trimming took off 0 bases at V and 4 bases at J, with 6 bases between the two ends. CDR3 DNA sequence: TGTGCCAGCAGTTACTCAGGGTCCACCGGGGAGCTGTTTTTT. Its protein is CASSYSGSTGELFF.

This clonotype was observed at least ten times. The chain recombines TRBV20-1 with TRBJ2-7; D gene ambiguous. V lost 5 bases and J lost 1, with 9 bases in between. The CDR3 contains 12 residues. CDR1 is DFQATT, CDR2 SNEGSKA, per germline (reference sequence). DNA of the CDR3: TGCAGTGCTCAGAGGTCTTCCTACGAGCAGTACTTC. Its translation: CSAQRSSYEQYF.

This sequence joins TRBV2 and TRBJ2-1; TRBD2 aligns across 9 bases. The CDR3 covers 16 residues. Germline V CDR1 and CDR2: SNHLY, FYNNEI. V trimming: 4 bases; J trimming: 0 bases; junction bases outside the gene matches: 4. The CDR3 region has the DNA TGTGCCAGCAGTGTAAAGCGGGAGGACTCCTACAATGAGCAGTTCTTC. Amino acids: CASSVKREDSYNEQFF.

This clonotype was detected many times. The V call is TRBV29-1, the J call TRBJ2-7; 7 bases are shared with TRBD1. Trimming removed 7 bases from V and 4 bases from J; junction bases left unmatched: 7. The germline gives CDR1 SQVTM, CDR2 ANQGSEA. The CDR3 consists of 12 residues. The CDR3 region is CSAGQVSYEQYF. DNA for the CDR3: TGCAGCGCTGGACAGGTCTCTTACGAGCAGTACTTC.

The table lists this clonotype with many counts. The chain combines TRBV2 with TRBJ2-5, with D possibly matching TRBD2 (6 bases). Looked up from germline, CDR1 is SNHLY and CDR2 is FYNNEI. V was clipped by 9 bases and J by 2 bases, with 13 bases between them. The CDR3 totals 13 residues. The CDR3 region has the DNA TGTGCCAGTAATCGGAGGGAGCAAGAGACCCAGTACTTC. It encodes CASNRREQETQYF. Full variable domain (missing parts from reference TRBV2 and TRBJ2-5): EPEVTQTPSHQVTQMGQEVILRCVPISNHLYFYWYRQILGQKVEFLVSFYNNEISEKSEIFDDQFSVERPDGSNFTLKIRSTKLEDSAMYFCASNRREQETQYFGPGTRLLVL.

This clonotype ranks as medium-sized (0.01 to 0.1%). This chain uses TRBV6-1 with TRBJ2-3; 9 nucleotides align to TRBD1. Germline V lookup: CDR1 MNHNS, CDR2 SASEGT. The junction had 6 bases not matched to a gene; V was cut back by 7 bases and J by 1 base. CDR3 length: 15 residues. The DNA for the CDR3 is TGTGCCAGCAAAATACAGGGGGCTCGCACAGATACGCAGTATTTT. Its protein is CASKIQGARTDTQYF.